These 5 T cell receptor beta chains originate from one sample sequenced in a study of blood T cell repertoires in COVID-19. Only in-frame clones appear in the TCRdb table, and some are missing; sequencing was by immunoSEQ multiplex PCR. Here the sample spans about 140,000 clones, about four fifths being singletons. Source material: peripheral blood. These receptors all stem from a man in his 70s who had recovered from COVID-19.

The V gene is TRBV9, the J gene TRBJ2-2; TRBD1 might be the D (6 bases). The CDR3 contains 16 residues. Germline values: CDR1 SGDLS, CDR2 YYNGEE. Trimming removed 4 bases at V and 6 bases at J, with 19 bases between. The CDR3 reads CASSPQRGSPAGELFF. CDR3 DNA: TGTGCCAGCAGCCCTCAAAGGGGGAGTCCGGCCGGGGAGCTGTTTTTT.

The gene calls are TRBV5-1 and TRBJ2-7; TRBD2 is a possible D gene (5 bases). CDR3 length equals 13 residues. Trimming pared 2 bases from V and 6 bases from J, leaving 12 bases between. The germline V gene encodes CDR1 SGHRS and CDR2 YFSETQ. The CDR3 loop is CASSFEGRAEQYF. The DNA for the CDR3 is TGCGCCAGCAGCTTTGAGGGAAGGGCCGAGCAGTACTTC.

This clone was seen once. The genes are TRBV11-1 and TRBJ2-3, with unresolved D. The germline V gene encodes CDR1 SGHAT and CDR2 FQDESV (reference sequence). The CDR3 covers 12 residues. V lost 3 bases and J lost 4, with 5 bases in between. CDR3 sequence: CASSFIADTQYF. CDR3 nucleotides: TGTGCCAGCAGCTTTATCGCAGATACGCAGTATTTT. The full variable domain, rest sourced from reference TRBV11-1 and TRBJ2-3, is EAEVAQSPRYKITEKSQAVAFWCDPISGHATLYWYRQILGQGPELLVQFQDESVVDDSQLPKDRFSAERLKGVDSTLKIQPAELGDSAMYLCASSFIADTQYFGPGTRLTVL.

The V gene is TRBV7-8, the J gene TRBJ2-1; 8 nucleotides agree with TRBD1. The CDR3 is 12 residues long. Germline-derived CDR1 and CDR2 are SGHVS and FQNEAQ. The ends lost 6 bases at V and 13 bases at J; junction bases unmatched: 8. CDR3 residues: CASSPRTGFQFF. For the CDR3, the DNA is TGTGCCAGCAGTCCTAGGACAGGGTTTCAGTTCTTC.

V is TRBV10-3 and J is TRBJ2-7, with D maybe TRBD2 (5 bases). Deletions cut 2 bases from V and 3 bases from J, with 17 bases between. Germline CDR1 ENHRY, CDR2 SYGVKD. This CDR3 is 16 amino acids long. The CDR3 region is CAISEGRVEGGYEQYF. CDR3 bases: TGTGCCATCAGTGAGGGAAGGGTGGAAGGAGGCTACGAGCAGTACTTC.